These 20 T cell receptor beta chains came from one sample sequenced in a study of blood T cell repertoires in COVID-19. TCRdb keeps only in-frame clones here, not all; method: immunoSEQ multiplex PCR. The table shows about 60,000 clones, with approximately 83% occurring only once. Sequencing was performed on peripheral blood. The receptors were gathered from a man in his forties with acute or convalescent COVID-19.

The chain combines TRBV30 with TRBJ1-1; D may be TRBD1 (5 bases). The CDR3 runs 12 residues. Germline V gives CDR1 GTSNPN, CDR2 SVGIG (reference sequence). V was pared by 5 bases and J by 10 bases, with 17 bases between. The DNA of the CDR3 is TGTGCCTGGGACTCGGGGGGGAACAGAGCTTTCTTT. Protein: CAWDSGGNRAFF.

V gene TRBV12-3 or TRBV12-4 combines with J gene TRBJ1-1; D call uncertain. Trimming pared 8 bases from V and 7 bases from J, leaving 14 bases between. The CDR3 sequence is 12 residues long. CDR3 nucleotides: TGTGCCAGCTCCTCCGCCTCAGGTGAAGCTTTCTTT. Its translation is CASSSASGEAFF.

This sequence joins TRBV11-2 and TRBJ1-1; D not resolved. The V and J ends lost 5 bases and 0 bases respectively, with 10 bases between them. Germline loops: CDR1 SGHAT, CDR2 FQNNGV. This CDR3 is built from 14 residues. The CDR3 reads CASSLWTLNTEAFF. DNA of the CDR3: TGTGCCAGCAGCCTGTGGACTCTGAACACTGAAGCTTTCTTT.

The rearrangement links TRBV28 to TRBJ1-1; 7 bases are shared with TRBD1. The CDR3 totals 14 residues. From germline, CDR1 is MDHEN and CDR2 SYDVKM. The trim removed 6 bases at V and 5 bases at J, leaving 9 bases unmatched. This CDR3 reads CASSRTGGRTEAFF. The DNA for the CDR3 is TGTGCCAGCAGCCGGACAGGAGGGCGTACTGAAGCTTTCTTT. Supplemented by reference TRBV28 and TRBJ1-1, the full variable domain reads DVKVTQSSRYLVKRTGEKVFLECVQDMDHENMFWYRQDPGLGLRLIYFSYDVKMKEKGDIPEGYSVSREKKERFSLILESASTNQTSMYLCASSRTGGRTEAFFGQGTRLTVV.

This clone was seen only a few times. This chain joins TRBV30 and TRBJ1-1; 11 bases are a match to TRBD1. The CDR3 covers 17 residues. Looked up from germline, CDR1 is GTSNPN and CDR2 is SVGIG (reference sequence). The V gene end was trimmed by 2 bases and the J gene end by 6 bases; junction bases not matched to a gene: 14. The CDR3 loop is CAWSPRPGTGGIPEAFF. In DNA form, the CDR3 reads TGTGCCTGGAGTCCCCGTCCCGGGACAGGGGGTATCCCTGAAGCTTTCTTT. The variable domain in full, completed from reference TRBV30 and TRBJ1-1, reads SQTIHQWPATLVQPVGSPLSLECTVEGTSNPNLYWYRQAAGRGLQLLFYSVGIGQISSEVPQNLSASRPQDRQFILSSKKLLLSDSGFYLCAWSPRPGTGGIPEAFFGQGTRLTVV.

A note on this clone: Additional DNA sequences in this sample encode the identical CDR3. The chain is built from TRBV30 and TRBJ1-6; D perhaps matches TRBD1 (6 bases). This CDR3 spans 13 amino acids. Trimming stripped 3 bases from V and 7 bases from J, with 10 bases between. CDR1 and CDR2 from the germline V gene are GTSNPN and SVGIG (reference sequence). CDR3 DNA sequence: TGTGCCTGGAGGGGACAAGGGAATTCACCCCTCCACTTT. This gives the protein CAWRGQGNSPLHF.

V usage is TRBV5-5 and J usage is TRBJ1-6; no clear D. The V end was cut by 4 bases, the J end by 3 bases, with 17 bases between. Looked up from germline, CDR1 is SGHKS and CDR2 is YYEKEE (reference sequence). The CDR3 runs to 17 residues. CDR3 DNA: TGTGCCAGCAGCCCGAGTTGGAGGATCGACTATAATTCACCCCTCCACTTT. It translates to CASSPSWRIDYNSPLHF.

CDR3 protein: CASSHETGYYGYTF. CDR3 nucleotide sequence: TGTGCCAGCAGCCACGAAACAGGCTACTATGGCTACACCTTC. V and J are TRBV3-1 (or the pseudogene TRBV3-2) and TRBJ1-2; the D gene is possibly TRBD1 (5 bases). V was pared by 3 bases and J by 3 bases, with 11 bases between. The length of the CDR3 is 14 residues. The germline CDR1 and CDR2 sequences are LGHDT and YNNKEL (reference sequence).

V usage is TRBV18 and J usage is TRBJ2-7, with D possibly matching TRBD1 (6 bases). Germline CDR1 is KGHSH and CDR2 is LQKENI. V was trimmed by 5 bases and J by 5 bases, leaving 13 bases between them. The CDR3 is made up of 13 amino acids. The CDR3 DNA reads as TGTGCCAGCTCAAAAGGGGGTAACGACGAGCAGTACTTC. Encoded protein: CASSKGGNDEQYF.

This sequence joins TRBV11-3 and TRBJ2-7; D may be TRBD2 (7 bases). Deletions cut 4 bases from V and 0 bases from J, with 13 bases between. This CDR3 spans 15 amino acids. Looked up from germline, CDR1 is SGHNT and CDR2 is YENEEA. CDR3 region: CASSSGGLSSYEQYF. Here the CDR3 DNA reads TGTGCCAGCAGCTCCGGGGGGCTTAGCTCCTACGAGCAGTACTTC. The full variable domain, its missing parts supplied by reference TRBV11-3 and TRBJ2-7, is EAGVVQSPRYKIIEKKQPVAFWCNPISGHNTLYWYLQNLGQGPELLIRYENEEAVDDSQLPKDRFSAERLKGVDSTLKIQPAELGDSAVYLCASSSGGLSSYEQYFGPGTRLTVT.

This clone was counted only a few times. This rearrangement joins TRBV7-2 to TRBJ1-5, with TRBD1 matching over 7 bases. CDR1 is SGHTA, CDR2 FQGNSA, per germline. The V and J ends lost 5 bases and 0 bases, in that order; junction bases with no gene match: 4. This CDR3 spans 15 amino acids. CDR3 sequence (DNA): TGTGCCAGCAGCCCGAGGACAGGTAGCAATCAGCCCCAGCATTTT. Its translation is CASSPRTGSNQPQHF.

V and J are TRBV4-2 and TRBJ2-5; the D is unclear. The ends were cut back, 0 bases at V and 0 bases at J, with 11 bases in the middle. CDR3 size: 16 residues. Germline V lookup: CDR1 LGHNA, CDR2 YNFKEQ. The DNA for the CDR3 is TGTGCCAGCAGCCAAGAGGGCACCAAGGACCAAGAGACCCAGTACTTC. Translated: CASSQEGTKDQETQYF.

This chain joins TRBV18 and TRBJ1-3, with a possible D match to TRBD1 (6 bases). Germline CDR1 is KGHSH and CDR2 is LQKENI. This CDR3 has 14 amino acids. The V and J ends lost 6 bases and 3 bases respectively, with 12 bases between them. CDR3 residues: CASSLGGHGNTIYF. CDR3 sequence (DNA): TGTGCCAGCTCCCTTGGGGGCCATGGAAACACCATATATTTT.

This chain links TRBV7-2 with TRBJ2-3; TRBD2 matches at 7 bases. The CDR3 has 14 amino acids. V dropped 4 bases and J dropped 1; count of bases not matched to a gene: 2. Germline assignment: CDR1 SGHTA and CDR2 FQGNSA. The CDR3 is CASSWEGRTDTQYF. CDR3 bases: TGTGCCAGCAGCTGGGAGGGTCGCACAGATACGCAGTATTTT.

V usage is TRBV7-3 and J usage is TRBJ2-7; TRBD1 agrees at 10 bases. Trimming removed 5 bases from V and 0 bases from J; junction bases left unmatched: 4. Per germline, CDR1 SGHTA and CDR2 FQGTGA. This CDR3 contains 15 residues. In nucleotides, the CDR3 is TGTGCCAGCAGCCGGGACAGGGGCAGCTCCTACGAGCAGTACTTC. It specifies CASSRDRGSSYEQYF.

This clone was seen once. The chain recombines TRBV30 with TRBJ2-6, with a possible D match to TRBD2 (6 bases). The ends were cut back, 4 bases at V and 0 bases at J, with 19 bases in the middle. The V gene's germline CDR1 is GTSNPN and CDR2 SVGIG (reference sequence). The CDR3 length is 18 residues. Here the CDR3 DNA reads TGTGCCTGGAACCAACCGCGGGGCAAAAGCTCTGGGGCCAACGTCCTGACTTTC. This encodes CAWNQPRGKSSGANVLTF.

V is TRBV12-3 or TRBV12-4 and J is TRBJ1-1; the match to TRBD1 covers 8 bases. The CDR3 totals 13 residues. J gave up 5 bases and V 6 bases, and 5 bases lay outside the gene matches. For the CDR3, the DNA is TGTGCCAGCAGAAGGGACAGGTGGACTGAAGCTTTCTTT. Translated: CASRRDRWTEAFF.

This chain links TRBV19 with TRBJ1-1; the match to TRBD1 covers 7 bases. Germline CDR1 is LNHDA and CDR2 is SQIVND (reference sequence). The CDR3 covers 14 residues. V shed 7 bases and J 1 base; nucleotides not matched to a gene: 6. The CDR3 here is CASKMGQTNTEAFF. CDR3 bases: TGTGCCAGTAAAATGGGACAGACGAACACTGAAGCTTTCTTT.

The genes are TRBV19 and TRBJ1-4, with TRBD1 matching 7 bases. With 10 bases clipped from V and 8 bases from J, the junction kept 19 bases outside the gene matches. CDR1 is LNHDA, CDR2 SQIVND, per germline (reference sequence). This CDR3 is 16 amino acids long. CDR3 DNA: TGTGCCACCTCCGGGACAGCATTCAACGCGTGGGAAAAACTGTTTTTT. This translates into CATSGTAFNAWEKLFF.

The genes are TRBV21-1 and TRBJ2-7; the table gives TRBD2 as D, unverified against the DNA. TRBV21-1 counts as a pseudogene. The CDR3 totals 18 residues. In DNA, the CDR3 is TGTGCCAGCAGCAAAACCCTGCCCCGGGGCGGGGAATCGGACGAGCAGTACTTC. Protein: CASSKTLPRGGESDEQYF.